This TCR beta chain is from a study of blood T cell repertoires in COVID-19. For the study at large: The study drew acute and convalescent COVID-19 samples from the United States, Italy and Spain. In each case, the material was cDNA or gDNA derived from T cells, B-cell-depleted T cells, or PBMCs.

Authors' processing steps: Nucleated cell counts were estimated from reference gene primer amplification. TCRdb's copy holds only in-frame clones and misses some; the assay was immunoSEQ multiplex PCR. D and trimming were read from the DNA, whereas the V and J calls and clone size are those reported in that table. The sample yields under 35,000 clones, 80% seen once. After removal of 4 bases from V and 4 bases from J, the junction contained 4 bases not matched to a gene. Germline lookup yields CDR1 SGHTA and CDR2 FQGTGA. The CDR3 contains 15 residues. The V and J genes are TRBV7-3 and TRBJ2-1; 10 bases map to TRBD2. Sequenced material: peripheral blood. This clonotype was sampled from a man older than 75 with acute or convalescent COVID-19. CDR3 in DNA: TGTGCCAGCAGCTCGCCTAGCGGGAGTTACAATGAGCAGTTCTTC. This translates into CASSSPSGSYNEQFF.